The rows below give T cell receptor beta chains drawn from one sample of a study of blood T cell repertoires in COVID-19. Profiling relied on immunoSEQ multiplex PCR, and the TCRdb table lists in-frame clones only, not all of them. The sample lists fewer than 55,000 clones, around four fifths seen once, with 5.5% to 7.5% in the top ten. The sample comprised peripheral blood. Source of these receptors: a man in his sixties or seventies with active COVID-19. Both conserved end residues are part of each CDR3. The D gene is left open where the match is weak. A row's size may be missing; if present it is once, few, many or a size class.

>.|TRBJ2-6|TRBV21-1|few
TGTGCCAGCAGCGATCGGACAGGGGAGAGTGAGGCCAACGTCCTGACTTTC
CASSDRTGESEANVLTF
>.|TRBJ2-2|TRBV7-2|.
TGTGCCAGCAGCTTAGATCACAGGGTAACCGGGGAGCTGTTTTTT
CASSLDHRVTGELFF
>TRBD1|TRBJ2-2|TRBV5-8|.
TGTGCCAGCAGCCCGGGGGACAGGGGGCATAACACCGGGGAGCTGTTTTTT
CASSPGDRGHNTGELFF
>TRBD2|TRBJ2-5|TRBV5-1|.
TGCGCCAGCAGCCCGGGTAGCGGGGCGGCAGAGACCCAGTACTTC
CASSPGSGAAETQYF
>.|TRBJ1-3|TRBV6-2/TRBV6-3|.
TGTGCCAGCAGTTACCTACGACAGGCAAGCATAAGAGAGCGAAACACCATATATTTT
CASSYLRQASIRERNTIYF
>.|TRBJ1-1|TRBV10-3|once
TGTGCCATCAGTGAGGTACTCAGGGGCCTGGTGAACACTGAAGCTTTCTTT
CAISEVLRGLVNTEAFF
>TRBD1|TRBJ2-5|TRBV7-9|.
TGTGCCAGCAGCCATCAGGGTGACAGGGGGGGATTGGAGACCCAGTACTTC
CASSHQGDRGGLETQYF
>TRBD2|TRBJ2-2|TRBV2|.
TGTGCCAGCAGAAGGGAGGGAGAGAACACCGGGGAGCTGTTTTTT
CASRREGENTGELFF
>TRBD1|TRBJ2-2|TRBV5-4|few
TGTGCCAGCAGCTGGAAGGGACAGGGACGGACCGGGGAGCTGTTTTTT
CASSWKGQGRTGELFF
>.|TRBJ2-5|TRBV19|.
TGTGCCAGTAGTATTCGGAGGGGAGGTCGCGAGACCCAGTACTTC
CASSIRRGGRETQYF
>.|TRBJ2-1|TRBV6-6|few
TGTGCCAGCCGATTCATAGGCCCGGGACTGCACAATGAGCAGTTCTTC
CASRFIGPGLHNEQFF
>TRBD1|TRBJ1-4|TRBV6-5|.
TGTGCCAGCAGGGGACAGGGGGTTGAAAAACTGTTTTTT
CASRGQGVEKLFF
>.|TRBJ2-2|TRBV5-4|.
TGTGCCAGCAGCTTGGGTCTCGGGGAGCTGTTTTTT
CASSLGLGELFF
>.|TRBJ2-3|TRBV6-6|.
TGTGCCAGCAGTTATCTCGAGAGCCATGCAGATACGCAGTATTTT
CASSYLESHADTQYF
>TRBD2|TRBJ2-3|TRBV15|once
TGTGCCACCAGCAGTTTCGAGACTAGCGGGGTTGAAGATACGCAGTATTTT
CATSSFETSGVEDTQYF
>.|TRBJ2-4|TRBV5-6|.
TGTGCCAGCAGCTTGAGGGCGGGAATAGCCAAAAACATTCAGTACTTC
CASSLRAGIAKNIQYF
>.|TRBJ1-5|TRBV28|.
TGTGCCAGCTCCTCCGGGACTTTTAGCAATCAGCCCCAGCATTTT
CASSSGTFSNQPQHF
>.|TRBJ1-2|TRBV4-3|.
TGCGCCAGCAGCCACCCCGGACACCCCTATGGCTACACCTTC
CASSHPGHPYGYTF
>.|TRBJ2-3|TRBV7-3|once
TGTGCCAGCAGCTTAACCAGGGCGACAGATACGCAGTATTTT
CASSLTRATDTQYF
>.|TRBJ1-2|TRBV6-2/TRBV6-3|few
TGTGCCAGCAGTTACGGACTAGACAGAGTCTATGGCTACACCTTC
CASSYGLDRVYGYTF
>TRBD1|TRBJ2-7|TRBV2|.
TGTGCCTCCTGTCTGGGACAGGGGATAACCTACGAGCAGTACTTC
CASCLGQGITYEQYF
>.|TRBJ1-1|TRBV5-6|.
TGTGCCAGCAGCTTTCAGGAGAACACTGAAGCTTTCTTT
CASSFQENTEAFF
>TRBD1|TRBJ2-7|TRBV19|.
TGTGCCAGTAGTATGGGACAGGGGGCTGAGGAGCAGTACTTC
CASSMGQGAEEQYF
>.|TRBJ2-2|TRBV7-8|.
TGTGCCAGCAGCTTAGCGCACGGGGTGGCCGGGGAGCTGTTTTTT
CASSLAHGVAGELFF
>.|TRBJ2-2|TRBV9|medium-sized
TGTGCCAGCAGCATACGTCGGGGCGGGGAGCTGTTTTTT
CASSIRRGGELFF